The T cell receptor beta chain described here comes from a study of T cell repertoires in cytomegalovirus infection. The wider study: Shared public TCR beta signatures pointed to both CMV infection and a matching HLA type. Notes on the study in general: Using cumulative public TCR beta family frequency, the authors identified those who carried CMV together with the relevant HLA. The ex vivo response showed dominance by HLA-C-restricted CMV-specific TCR beta clonotypes.

TCRdb reanalysed the reads using MiXCR and keeps one entry per CDR3 protein. The sample records approximately 630,000 distinct CDR3 sequences, around 24% being singletons. Germline loops: CDR1 ENHRY, CDR2 SYGVKD. The V and J ends lost 6 bases and 5 bases, in that order; junction bases with no gene match: 5. The CDR3 covers 13 residues. This clonotype was detected only a few times. Antigen: not known. Sequenced sample: CD8+ T cells from PBMCs. The source of this sequence is a human donor in good health (CMV status not recorded). Some clones in this sample may be carry-over from other donors' samples. V gene TRBV10-3 combines with J gene TRBJ2-5, with 8 bases lining up with TRBD2. The CDR3: CAIRGLGGETQYF. CDR3 sequence (DNA): TGTGCCATCAGGGGACTAGGGGGGGAGACCCAGTACTTC.